These 14 T cell receptor beta chains were all obtained from the same sample, sequenced in a study of cytomegalovirus exposure and HLA in healthy donors. Primers: 60 Vbeta forward and 13 Jbeta reverse. Repertoires were generated with immunoSEQ multiplex PCR, while TCRdb's copy carries only in-frame clones and drops some. There are about 94,000 clones in the sample; 76% occur only once, and over 1.1% lies in the top ten. Sequencing input: PBMCs. All receptors derive from a male donor in good health and CMV-seronegative.

The chain combines TRBV6-6 with TRBJ1-1, with TRBD1 matching 7 bases. This CDR3 region has 14 residues. CDR1 is MNHNY, CDR2 SVGAGI, per germline (reference sequence). With 7 bases clipped from V and 5 bases from J, the junction kept 10 bases outside the gene matches. The CDR3 spells CASTAKTGQTEAFF. CDR3 DNA: TGTGCCAGCACCGCCAAGACAGGGCAAACTGAAGCTTTCTTT.

The V call is TRBV6-4, the J call TRBJ2-2, with TRBD2 identical over 7 bases. The V gene end was trimmed by 4 bases and the J gene end by 4 bases; junction bases not matched to a gene: 0. Germline V lookup: CDR1 MRHNA, CDR2 SNTAGT. The CDR3 is made up of 13 amino acids. The CDR3 protein is CASSAGGTGELFF. CDR3 nucleotide sequence: TGTGCCAGCAGTGCGGGGGGCACCGGGGAGCTGTTTTTT.

In its sample, this clone was seen a few times. CDR3 bases: TGCGCCAGCAGCCACCTGGACAGGAGGAACACTGAAGCTTTCTTT. This encodes CASSHLDRRNTEAFF. The J gene is TRBJ1-1, the V gene TRBV4-3, with 7 positions matching TRBD1. With 3 bases clipped from V and 1 base from J, the junction kept 5 bases outside the gene matches. Germline values: CDR1 LGHNA, CDR2 YSLEER. The CDR3 runs to 15 residues.

This clone was recorded only once. The rearrangement uses TRBV7-2 and TRBJ1-5; D remains unclear. This CDR3 is 14 amino acids long. From germline, CDR1 is SGHTA and CDR2 FQGNSA. V was trimmed by 5 bases and J by 7 bases, leaving 15 bases between them. The CDR3 protein is CASSLDSAEQPQHF. The CDR3 DNA sequence: TGTGCCAGCAGCCTAGACTCGGCGGAGCAGCCCCAGCATTTT.

This clone was seen just once. J is TRBJ1-2 and V is TRBV4-1; no reliable D call. The CDR3 totals 14 residues. Germline V gene data show CDR1 as MGHRA and CDR2 as YSYEKL. Trimming took 4 bases from V and 5 from J, leaving 14 bases between them. The chain's CDR3 is CASSLLGRSYGYTF. For the CDR3, the DNA is TGCGCCAGCAGCCTTCTAGGGAGGTCGTATGGCTACACCTTC.

This chain joins TRBV6-5 and TRBJ1-3; D may be TRBD1 (6 bases). Germline V lookup: CDR1 MNHEY, CDR2 SVGAGI. This CDR3 comprises 14 residues. The V end lost 4 bases, the J end lost 3 bases, and 10 bases lay between the germline ends. CDR3 nucleotide sequence: TGTGCCAGCAGTTTGAGGACAGTTGGAAACACCATATATTTT. This sequence encodes CASSLRTVGNTIYF.

This clone was recorded a few times. V and J are TRBV6-5 and TRBJ2-7; D remains unclear. Per the germline V gene, CDR1 is MNHEY and CDR2 is SVGAGI. Trimming left V 4 bases short and J 3 bases short, with 19 bases between. This CDR3 is 16 amino acids long. The CDR3 DNA reads as TGTGCCAGCAGTTCCCCCGCGAAGCAGCGCCTCTACGAGCAGTACTTC. Encoded protein: CASSSPAKQRLYEQYF.

The J gene is TRBJ1-1, the V gene TRBV5-6; 7 positions match TRBD1. Germline-derived CDR1 and CDR2 are SGHDT and YYEEEE. The CDR3 length is 13 residues. J gave up 10 bases and V 1 base, and 7 bases lay outside the gene matches. The CDR3 DNA reads as TGTGCCAGCAGCTTGTTTGGACAGGAGGCAGCTTTCTTT. Its protein is CASSLFGQEAAFF.

This clone was observed a single time. The CDR3 DNA reads TGTGCCAGCTCACCGAAACAAACGCAACAGCCCCAGCATTTT. Amino acid sequence: CASSPKQTQQPQHF. The V gene is TRBV18, the J gene TRBJ1-5; D not resolved. This CDR3 region has 14 residues. Germline values: CDR1 KGHSH, CDR2 LQKENI. Trimming removed 3 bases at V and 7 bases at J, with 13 bases between. Using reference TRBV18 and TRBJ1-5 for the parts outside the CDR3, the full variable domain is NAGVMQNPRHLVRRRGQEARLRCSPMKGHSHVYWYRQLPEEGLKFMVYLQKENIIDESGMPKERFSAEFPKEGPSILRIQQVVRGDSAAYFCASSPKQTQQPQHFGDGTRLSIL.

V and J are TRBV28 and TRBJ2-4; 7 nucleotides agree with TRBD1. Germline trimming cut 5 bases from V and 2 bases from J; bases unmatched to any gene: 9. Germline V gene data show CDR1 as MDHEN and CDR2 as SYDVKM. There are 16 residues in the CDR3. CDR3 coding DNA: TGTGCCAGCAGTATGAGACAGGGCCTACCCAAAAACATTCAGTACTTC. It yields the protein CASSMRQGLPKNIQYF.

The V and J genes are TRBV18 and TRBJ2-1; TRBD1 matches at 9 bases. Germline values: CDR1 KGHSH, CDR2 LQKENI. The CDR3 is made up of 14 amino acids. Unmatched junction bases numbered 8, after V lost 8 bases and J lost 6 bases. CDR3 sequence (DNA): TGTGCCAGCGTAGCCGGGACAGGGTCCAATGAGCAGTTCTTC. Translated, it gives CASVAGTGSNEQFF.

This clone was counted only a few times. This rearrangement joins TRBV19 to TRBJ2-1; 15 bases align to TRBD2. With V trimmed by 5 bases and J by 4 bases, 6 bases remained unmatched. Germline-derived CDR1 and CDR2 are LNHDA and SQIVND (reference sequence). This CDR3 is 17 amino acids long. CDR3 sequence: CASSVGTSGGWYNEQFF. The CDR3 DNA follows: TGTGCCAGTAGTGTAGGGACTAGCGGGGGGTGGTACAATGAGCAGTTCTTC.

This chain links TRBV10-2 with TRBJ2-3; 10 nucleotides line up with TRBD1. This CDR3 has 14 amino acids. CDR1 is WSHSY and CDR2 is SAAADI in the germline V gene. V dropped 8 bases and J dropped 4; count of bases not matched to a gene: 6. CDR3 protein: CASRQGAGADTQYF. Written as DNA, the CDR3 is TGCGCCAGCCGACAGGGGGCTGGGGCAGATACGCAGTATTTT.

This chain links TRBV30 with TRBJ2-3, with a possible D match to TRBD1 (6 bases). V was pared by 0 bases and J by 0 bases, with 10 bases between. The CDR3 totals 15 residues. Germline assignment: CDR1 GTSNPN and CDR2 SVGIG (reference sequence). DNA of the CDR3: TGTGCCTGGAGTGTTATGGGGGCTAGCACAGATACGCAGTATTTT. It specifies CAWSVMGASTDTQYF.